Following are 31 T cell receptor beta chains from one sample sequenced in a study of radiation and T cells in renal cell carcinoma (dated by TCRdb to the early 2020s). Receptor libraries were prepared by the immunoSEQ multiplex PCR assay. This immuneACCESS table, as held by TCRdb, lists in-frame sequences with V and J called but not all clones. Of the missing ones, under half trace to an unresolved V gene in checked studies; the others have no known cause. The sample table contains approximately 94,000 clones; only one count was recorded for 65% to 85% of them. The ten largest account for almost 6.5% of the sample. This specimen's time point label, interpreted: baseline pretreatment blood. This specimen's treatment or condition label, per the study, means: 15 Gy SBRT to primary tumor, nephrectomy 4 weeks later. Sample: blood, taken from a patient whose treatment included radiotherapy and nephrectomy. These receptors all come from a man in his sixties with renal cell carcinoma.

This clone appeared a few times. This chain uses TRBV5-4 with TRBJ1-5; TRBD1 is a possible D gene (5 bases). The CDR3 is 14 residues long. The V gene lost 4 bases and the J gene lost 5 bases, with 13 bases spanning the gap. Germline-derived CDR1 and CDR2 are SGHNT and YYREEE (reference sequence). The CDR3 nucleotides are TGTGCCAGCAGCCTGGGCGGGGGTGATCAGCCCCAGCATTTT. This sequence encodes CASSLGGGDQPQHF. The whole variable domain, remainder taken from reference TRBV5-4 and TRBJ1-5, is ETGVTQSPTHLIKTRGQQVTLRCSSQSGHNTVSWYQQALGQGPQFIFQYYREEENGRGNFPPRFSGLQFPNYSSELNVNALELDDSALYLCASSLGGGDQPQHFGDGTRLSIL.

The sample holds one count of this clone. J is TRBJ2-5 and V is TRBV18, with 10 bases fitting TRBD2. The J segment lost 1 base and the V segment lost 4 bases, leaving 0 bases of the junction unmatched. This CDR3 is built from 14 residues. Germline lookup yields CDR1 KGHSH and CDR2 LQKENI. The CDR3 sequence: CASSLAGGQETQYF. For the CDR3, the DNA is TGTGCCAGCTCACTAGCGGGAGGCCAAGAGACCCAGTACTTC.

In this sample, this clone turned up once. The chain joins TRBV7-2 to TRBJ2-3; possible D gene TRBD2, 6 bases. The germline V gene encodes CDR1 SGHTA and CDR2 FQGNSA. Trimming took 6 bases from V and 6 from J, leaving 19 bases between them. The CDR3 extends over 15 amino acids. CDR3 sequence reads: CASSASGGRGDTQYF. In nucleotides, the CDR3 is TGTGCCAGCAGTGCGAGCGGAGGGCGAGGGGATACGCAGTATTTT.

This chain connects TRBV7-8 to TRBJ2-5; D may be TRBD2 (5 bases). Trimming shortened V by 1 base and J by 0 bases, and 12 bases separated the two germline ends. This CDR3 has 16 residues. The V gene's germline CDR1 is SGHVS and CDR2 FQNEAQ. In nucleotides, the CDR3 is TGTGCCAGCAGCTTAGTTGGTAGCGAGTACCAAGAGACCCAGTACTTC. Protein: CASSLVGSEYQETQYF.

This rearrangement joins TRBV14 to TRBJ2-1, with 7 bases lining up with TRBD2. Losses at the gene ends were 0 bases for V and 7 bases for J; bases not matched to a gene: 9. The CDR3 runs 16 residues. Germline assignment: CDR1 SGHDN and CDR2 FVKESK. The CDR3 DNA sequence: TGTGCCAGCAGCCAAGATCTCGGACTAGTTTCAAATGAGCAGTTCTTC. Its protein product is CASSQDLGLVSNEQFF. The complete variable domain, with remaining parts taken from reference TRBV14 and TRBJ2-1, reads EAGVTQFPSHSVIEKGQTVTLRCDPISGHDNLYWYRRVMGKEIKFLLHFVKESKQDESGMPNNRFLAERTGGTYSTLKVQPAELEDSGVYFCASSQDLGLVSNEQFFGPGTRLTVL.

DNA of the CDR3: TGTGCCAGCAGCTTAGGACTAGCGGCCTACAATGAGCAGTTCTTC. Translating gives CASSLGLAAYNEQFF. V is TRBV7-2 and J is TRBJ2-1, with 9 bases identical to TRBD2. Germline values: CDR1 SGHTA, CDR2 FQGNSA. This CDR3 has 15 amino acids. The trim removed 1 base at V and 2 bases at J, leaving 0 bases unmatched.

This clone was seen once. This chain uses TRBV15 with TRBJ1-3; D is ambiguous. V dropped 6 bases and J dropped 0 bases, with 6 bases sitting between them. Germline CDR1 and CDR2: LNHNV and YYDKDF (reference sequence). This CDR3 is built from 13 residues. The CDR3 reads CATSRPSGNTIYF. The CDR3 coding sequence is TGTGCCACCAGTCGGCCCTCTGGAAACACCATATATTTT.

V gene TRBV6-5 combines with J gene TRBJ2-7, with unresolved D. Germline V gene data show CDR1 as MNHEY and CDR2 as SVGAGI. The CDR3 length is 12 residues. V dropped 7 bases and J dropped 7 bases, with 14 bases sitting between them. The CDR3 loop reads CASKGPLDEQYF. CDR3 coding DNA: TGTGCCAGCAAGGGCCCACTTGATGAGCAGTACTTC.

The V call is TRBV29-1, the J call TRBJ2-1; no reliable D call. Germline V gene data show CDR1 as SQVTM and CDR2 as ANQGSEA. With 3 bases removed from V and 6 bases from J, the gap between germline ends came to 9 bases. The CDR3 runs to 12 residues. The chain's CDR3 is CSVELTANEQFF. Written as DNA, the CDR3 is TGCAGCGTTGAGTTGACCGCCAATGAGCAGTTCTTC.

The chain links TRBV6-6 to TRBJ2-7; 9 nucleotides match TRBD1. CDR1 and CDR2 from the germline V gene are MNHNY and SVGAGI (reference sequence). With V trimmed by 6 bases and J by 2 bases, 5 bases remained unmatched. CDR3 length equals 14 residues. The CDR3 reads CASRTGGITYEQYF. CDR3 bases: TGTGCCAGCAGGACAGGGGGGATAACCTACGAGCAGTACTTC.

As for this clone: Its ends do not fully match the called genes, so a read error is possible. This chain uses TRBV7-9 with TRBJ1-2; D perhaps matches TRBD1 (6 bases). There are 14 residues in the CDR3. The germline V gene has CDR1 SEHNR and CDR2 FQNEAQ (reference sequence). The CDR3 region is CASSLGQAAVKLAF. CDR3 DNA sequence: TGTGCCAGCAGCTTAGGACAGGCGGCCGTTAAGCTCGCGTTC.

The chain joins TRBV5-1 to TRBJ1-4; 7 nucleotides line up with TRBD1. The CDR3 runs 15 residues. Germline V lookup: CDR1 SGHRS, CDR2 YFSETQ. The V and J ends lost 4 bases and 4 bases, in that order; junction bases with no gene match: 7. The DNA of the CDR3 is TGCGCCAGCAGCCCCAGGACAGGAGATAATGAAAAACTGTTTTTT. It encodes CASSPRTGDNEKLFF.

This clone has a single count. The chain employs TRBV15 and TRBJ2-7, with a weak D call TRBD2 (6 bases). V was pared by 5 bases and J by 3 bases, with 17 bases between. There are 15 residues in the CDR3. CDR1 is LNHNV and CDR2 is YYDKDF in the germline V gene (reference sequence). CDR3 DNA: TGTGCCACCAGCCGACCTCCCCCGGGAGTCTACGAGCAGTACTTC. The encoded protein is CATSRPPPGVYEQYF.

This CDR3 is CASRAPRAGTETQYF. CDR3 nucleotides: TGTGCCAGCAGGGCCCCCAGGGCGGGAACGGAGACCCAGTACTTC. The rearrangement joins TRBV7-2 to TRBJ2-5; possibly TRBD2 for D (6 bases). Per the germline V gene, CDR1 is SGHTA and CDR2 is FQGNSA. V was trimmed by 6 bases and J by 5 bases, leaving 19 bases between them. The CDR3 totals 15 residues.

J is TRBJ2-3 and V is TRBV7-3; 8 bases are a match to TRBD2. CDR3 length: 14 residues. V lost 2 bases and J lost 6; bases outside the gene matches: 4. The germline CDR1 and CDR2 sequences are SGHTA and FQGTGA. The CDR3 protein is CASSLAGGLDTQYF. In DNA, the CDR3 is TGTGCCAGCAGCTTAGCGGGGGGATTGGATACGCAGTATTTT. Filled out from reference TRBV7-3 and TRBJ2-3, the complete variable domain reads GAGVSQTPSNKVTEKGKYVELRCDPISGHTALYWYRQSLGQGPEFLIYFQGTGAADDSGLPNDRFFAVRPEGSVSTLKIQRTERGDSAVYLCASSLAGGLDTQYFGPGTRLTVL.

This chain uses TRBV14 with TRBJ2-7, with 9 bases matching TRBD1. The CDR3 has 15 amino acids. Germline V gene lookup returns CDR1 SGHDN and CDR2 FVKESK. V lost 4 bases to trimming and J lost 7 bases; unmatched junction nucleotides: 11. This chain's CDR3 is CASSRLADRGKEQYF. As DNA, the CDR3 is TGTGCCAGCAGCCGCCTAGCGGACAGGGGTAAAGAGCAGTACTTC.

This chain links TRBV9 with TRBJ2-1, with 12 bases fitting TRBD2. The trim removed 3 bases at V and 9 bases at J, leaving 10 bases unmatched. The CDR3 has 16 amino acids. CDR1 and CDR2 from the germline V gene are SGDLS and YYNGEE. DNA for the CDR3: TGTGCCAGCAGCGCGAGTCCTAGCGGGAGGGCATCTGAGCAGTTCTTC. Translation gives CASSASPSGRASEQFF.

This clone was detected ten times or more. This rearrangement joins TRBV19 to TRBJ1-5; D unclear. Germline CDR1 and CDR2: LNHDA and SQIVND (reference sequence). The CDR3 extends over 13 amino acids. V lost 6 bases and J lost 0, with 6 bases in between. In DNA, the CDR3 is TGTGCCAGTAGCCACTATAGCAATCAGCCCCAGCATTTT. It translates to CASSHYSNQPQHF.

The rearrangement uses TRBV5-1 and TRBJ2-7; 8 positions agree with TRBD2. The CDR3 spans 16 residues. The ends lost 0 bases at V and 0 bases at J; junction bases unmatched: 5. The germline V gene has CDR1 SGHRS and CDR2 YFSETQ. The CDR3: CASSLEGSGTSYEQYF. DNA of the CDR3: TGCGCCAGCAGCTTGGAGGGTAGCGGGACCTCCTACGAGCAGTACTTC.

The V and J genes are TRBV5-4 and TRBJ1-2, with D possibly matching TRBD1 (6 bases). Germline CDR1 is SGHNT and CDR2 is YYREEE (reference sequence). This CDR3 has 14 amino acids. V lost 4 bases and J lost 2, with 12 bases in between. CDR3 loop: CASSPTGQNYGYTF. In DNA form, the CDR3 reads TGTGCCAGCAGCCCAACTGGACAGAACTATGGCTACACCTTC.

V is TRBV5-4 and J is TRBJ1-4; TRBD1 matches at 7 bases. Germline V gene data show CDR1 as SGHNT and CDR2 as YYREEE (reference sequence). V shed 2 bases and J 8 bases; nucleotides not matched to a gene: 6. This CDR3 has 14 amino acids. The CDR3, as DNA: TGTGCCAGCAGCTTCTGGCAGGGGGGGGAAAAACTGTTTTTT. Protein sequence: CASSFWQGGEKLFF.

This chain uses TRBV27 with TRBJ2-6; D is ambiguous. The germline V and J ends were trimmed by 5 bases and 0 bases, with 11 bases remaining between them. Germline V gene lookup returns CDR1 MNHEY and CDR2 SMNVEV (reference sequence). The CDR3 consists of 16 residues. This CDR3 reads CASSGRVDSGANVLTF. For the CDR3, the DNA is TGTGCCAGCAGTGGCCGGGTTGACTCTGGGGCCAACGTCCTGACTTTC.

This clone appeared a few times. The rearrangement links TRBV4-1 to TRBJ2-7, with 7 nucleotides matching TRBD2. The germline CDR1 and CDR2 sequences are MGHRA and YSYEKL. The CDR3 spans 16 residues. The V gene end was trimmed by 2 bases and the J gene end by 4 bases; junction bases not matched to a gene: 11. CDR3 in amino acids: CASSQPTSAGRYEQYF. In DNA form, the CDR3 reads TGCGCCAGCAGCCAACCAACTAGCGCAGGACGGTACGAGCAGTACTTC.

This clone is a singleton in its sample. J is TRBJ2-7 and V is TRBV7-2; 9 positions agree with TRBD2. Germline-derived CDR1 and CDR2 are SGHTA and FQGNSA. With V trimmed by 0 bases and J by 0 bases, 9 bases remained unmatched. The CDR3 totals 18 residues. CDR3 residues: CASSLAVVTSGSSYEQYF. The CDR3 DNA reads TGTGCCAGCAGCTTAGCGGTCGTGACTAGCGGAAGCTCCTACGAGCAGTACTTC.

This rearrangement joins TRBV4-1 to TRBJ2-1; 12 nucleotides agree with TRBD2. V shed 6 bases, J shed 5 bases, and the junction held 5 bases outside the gene matches. The V gene's germline CDR1 is MGHRA and CDR2 YSYEKL. The CDR3 spans 15 residues. CDR3 residues: CASSLGLAGNNEQFF. The DNA for the CDR3 is TGCGCCAGCAGTCTCGGACTAGCGGGAAACAATGAGCAGTTCTTC.

The chain carries TRBV11-1 and TRBJ1-2; D not certain. V was pared by 3 bases and J by 4 bases, with 12 bases between. Per germline, CDR1 SGHAT and CDR2 FQDESV (reference sequence). The length of the CDR3 is 14 residues. The CDR3: CASSLGEWGYGYTF. The CDR3, as DNA: TGTGCCAGCAGCTTGGGCGAATGGGGCTATGGCTACACCTTC.

This chain connects TRBV5-4 to TRBJ2-3; 9 bases map to TRBD1. This CDR3 contains 15 residues. The junction had 4 bases not matched to a gene; V was cut back by 0 bases and J by 5 bases. CDR1 is SGHNT and CDR2 is YYREEE in the germline V gene (reference sequence). CDR3 nucleotides: TGTGCCAGCAGCTTGGCGACAGGGGGGGGAGATACGCAGTATTTT. This codes for CASSLATGGGDTQYF.

This clone was seen only once. This chain links TRBV28 with TRBJ2-2; D is perhaps TRBD1 (7 bases). The CDR3 contains 16 residues. V lost 5 bases and J 4 bases, leaving 17 bases between the germline ends. Germline V CDR1 and CDR2: MDHEN, SYDVKM. Written as DNA, the CDR3 is TGTGCCAGCAGTCTAGTATACAGGGGAGGCACCGGGGAGCTGTTTTTT. This gives the protein CASSLVYRGGTGELFF.

This clone was detected only a few times. The rearrangement links TRBV27 to TRBJ2-2, with 7 bases that match TRBD1. V trimming: 4 bases; J trimming: 7 bases; junction bases outside the gene matches: 9. The germline V gene encodes CDR1 MNHEY and CDR2 SMNVEV (reference sequence). The CDR3 is 15 residues long. The CDR3 sequence: CASSSRQGIDGELFF. The CDR3 DNA reads as TGTGCCAGCAGTTCCAGACAGGGAATTGACGGGGAGCTGTTTTTT.

The CDR3 protein is CAIRDDSEAFF. CDR3 DNA sequence: TGTGCCATCAGGGATGACAGTGAAGCTTTCTTT. V gene TRBV10-3 combines with J gene TRBJ1-1; D is possibly TRBD1 (5 bases). With 6 bases removed from V and 7 bases from J, the gap between germline ends came to 9 bases. This CDR3 region has 11 residues. The germline V gene has CDR1 ENHRY and CDR2 SYGVKD.

J is TRBJ2-3 and V is TRBV19; D is ambiguous. CDR1 LNHDA and CDR2 SQIVND come from the germline V gene (reference sequence). With 7 bases removed from V and 5 bases from J, the gap between germline ends came to 10 bases. This CDR3 region has 12 residues. The CDR3: CASTSNGDTQYF. The CDR3 DNA sequence: TGTGCCAGTACCAGCAATGGAGATACGCAGTATTTT.